The 30 T cell receptor beta chains below were found in one sample sequenced in a study of CD8+CD57+ T cells in acquired aplastic anemia. Genomic DNA acted as the template from which TCR beta VDJ combination and CDR3 sequence profiling were carried out. TCRdb re-called the reads with MiXCR, one entry per CDR3 protein. The sample has about 180,000 distinct CDR3 sequences, 40% to 50% seen once. Patients chosen for sequencing had CD8+CD57+ cells that had expanded, as shown by flow cytometry. Specimen: sorted CD4+, CD8+, or CD8+CD57+ T cells (not recorded which) from PBMCs. All receptors derive from a human donor with aplastic anemia.

This clonotype has ten or more counts. The chain joins TRBV20-1 to TRBJ1-1; D is possibly TRBD1 (6 bases). The CDR3 loop spans 15 amino acids. V was shortened by 0 bases and J by 0 bases, with 11 bases between the two germline ends. Germline lookup yields CDR1 DFQATT and CDR2 SNEGSKA (reference sequence). The DNA of the CDR3 is TGCAGTGCTAGAGATGGGGGACAAATGAACACTGAAGCTTTCTTT. It is translated as CSARDGGQMNTEAFF.

The sample holds many counts of this clonotype. The chain has TRBV12-3 or TRBV12-4 and TRBJ2-3, with D possibly being TRBD1 (5 bases). Trimming cost V 2 bases and J 2 bases, with 8 bases left between them. The length of the CDR3 is 14 residues. The CDR3 reads CASSLQGPTDTQYF. The CDR3 DNA is TGTGCCAGCAGTTTACAGGGCCCCACAGATACGCAGTATTTT.

The chain joins TRBV11-2 to TRBJ2-1; 8 positions match TRBD2. Trimming cost V 10 bases and J 1 base; bases outside gene matches: 6. CDR3 size: 14 residues. CDR1 and CDR2 (germline): SGHAT, FQNNGV. This CDR3 is CANVRGGSYNEQFF. CDR3 bases: TGTGCCAACGTCCGGGGGGGTTCCTACAATGAGCAGTTCTTC.

In DNA, the CDR3 is TGTGCCAGCGGGGACAGGGGCCACCAAAACACCATATATTTT. It encodes CASGDRGHQNTIYF. The V gene is TRBV2, the J gene TRBJ1-3, with 10 positions matching TRBD1. Trimming cost V 8 bases and J 6 bases; bases outside gene matches: 7. This CDR3 contains 14 residues. Germline CDR1 is SNHLY and CDR2 is FYNNEI. Drawing the rest from reference TRBV2 and TRBJ1-3, the complete variable domain is EPEVTQTPSHQVTQMGQEVILRCVPISNHLYFYWYRQILGQKVEFLVSFYNNEISEKSEIFDDQFSVERPDGSNFTLKIRSTKLEDSAMYFCASGDRGHQNTIYFGEGSWLTVV.

Details on this clonotype: A single base separates this from a much larger clone, so it may be a read error. Likely a read error: the CDR3 ends without its conserved phenylalanine or tryptophan. The rearrangement uses TRBV3-1 and TRBJ1-1; D ambiguous. The CDR3 has 13 residues. Germline V gene lookup returns CDR1 LGHDT and CDR2 YNNKEL (reference sequence). V was pared by 1 base and J by 1 base, with 4 bases between. The CDR3 coding sequence is TGTGCCAGCAGCCAAGTGAGGAACACTGAAGCTTTCCTT. Protein sequence: CASSQVRNTEAFL.

Only a few counts were recorded for this clonotype. The V gene is TRBV2, the J gene TRBJ2-7; 9 bases line up with TRBD1. This CDR3 spans 14 amino acids. V was clipped by 6 bases and J by 2 bases; unmatched bases: 5. Germline V lookup: CDR1 SNHLY, CDR2 FYNNEI. The CDR3 DNA is TGTGCCAGCAGGGGACAGGGCCGGCCCTACGAGCAGTACTTC. Translating it yields CASRGQGRPYEQYF.

This clonotype was seen repeatedly, ten times or more. The chain employs TRBV20-1 and TRBJ2-1; a possible D gene is TRBD2 (6 bases). Germline V gives CDR1 DFQATT, CDR2 SNEGSKA (reference sequence). The CDR3 totals 14 residues. V lost 3 bases and J lost 3, with 12 bases in between. The CDR3: CSARLEGIYNEQFF. CDR3 sequence (DNA): TGCAGTGCTAGGCTGGAGGGAATCTACAATGAGCAGTTCTTC.

This CDR3 reads CSATLSSGYTF. The DNA of the CDR3 is TGCAGTGCCACCCTATCTAGTGGCTACACCTTC. The V and J genes are TRBV20-1 and TRBJ1-2; D gene unclear. Trimming pared 6 bases from V and 7 bases from J, leaving 12 bases between. Germline V lookup: CDR1 DFQATT, CDR2 SNEGSKA (reference sequence). There are 11 residues in the CDR3.

About this clonotype itself: The junction departs from germline at one end; a sequencing error may be responsible. J is TRBJ2-2 and V is TRBV19; D gene uncertain. Germline V gene data show CDR1 as LNHDA and CDR2 as SQIVND (reference sequence). CDR3 length: 13 amino acids. The CDR3 DNA sequence: TGCAGCGTTGATCGCGGGAACACCGGGGAGCTGTTTTTT. Protein: CSVDRGNTGELFF.

This clonotype was observed many times. The chain carries TRBV10-1 and TRBJ1-3; no definite D call. The V end was cut by 5 bases, the J end by 0 bases, with 23 bases between. The CDR3 consists of 19 residues. The germline CDR1 and CDR2 sequences are WNHNN and SYGVQD (reference sequence). This chain's CDR3 is CASSPEHRLPDYSGNTIYF. CDR3 DNA: TGCGCCAGCAGTCCTGAACATAGGTTACCCGACTACTCTGGAAACACCATATATTTT.

The rearrangement joins TRBV18 to TRBJ2-3; a weak D match, TRBD1 (6 bases). The CDR3 sequence is 14 residues long. CDR1 is KGHSH, CDR2 LQKENI, per germline. The germline V and J ends were trimmed by 1 base and 5 bases, with 10 bases remaining between them. In DNA, the CDR3 is TGTGCCAGCTCACCACTCACAGGGAGAGATACGCAGTATTTT. Translation gives CASSPLTGRDTQYF.

The chain employs TRBV24-1 and TRBJ2-1; D gene unclear. Germline values: CDR1 KGHDR, CDR2 SFDVKD. The germline V and J ends were trimmed by 4 bases and 6 bases, with 9 bases remaining between them. The CDR3 contains 13 residues. The CDR3 bases are TGTGCCACCAGTGAGGGGTCCGGCAATGAGCAGTTCTTC. Protein product: CATSEGSGNEQFF.

This clonotype has just one count. The chain links TRBV25-1 to TRBJ1-1, with D tentatively TRBD1 (5 bases). The CDR3 loop spans 15 amino acids. Trimming took off 4 bases at V and 4 bases at J, with 16 bases between the two ends. Per germline, CDR1 MGHDK and CDR2 SYGVNS. In nucleotides, the CDR3 is TGTGCCAGCAGTGGCCTTCAGGGCGGGAGCACTGAAGCTTTCTTT. It codes for CASSGLQGGSTEAFF. The complete variable domain, with remaining parts taken from reference TRBV25-1 and TRBJ1-1, reads EADIYQTPRYLVIGTGKKITLECSQTMGHDKMYWYQQDPGMELHLIHYSYGVNSTEKGDLSSESTVSRIRTEHFPLTLESARPSHTSQYLCASSGLQGGSTEAFFGQGTRLTVV.

This rearrangement joins TRBV10-3 to TRBJ1-6, with 8 bases identical to TRBD1. The CDR3 length is 16 residues. Germline V CDR1 and CDR2: ENHRY, SYGVKD. J was trimmed by 7 bases and V by 10 bases; bases with no gene match: 15. CDR3 residues: CATRDVGQGRNSPLHF. Written as DNA, the CDR3 is TGTGCCACCAGAGACGTCGGACAGGGCCGAAATTCACCCCTCCACTTT.

Comment on this clonotype: Compared with germline, one end of the junction differs, possibly owing to a read error. The chain recombines TRBV2 with TRBJ2-7; no firm D call. The CDR3 covers 12 residues. Per the germline V gene, CDR1 is SNHLY and CDR2 is FYNNEI. Here the CDR3 DNA reads TGTGCCAGCTGTGAACTACGCTACGAGCAGTACTTC. Its protein is CASCELRYEQYF.

This clonotype was counted between two and nine times. The chain recombines TRBV7-2 with TRBJ2-5; TRBD2 matches at 11 bases. Germline loops: CDR1 SGHTA, CDR2 FQGNSA. The length of the CDR3 is 16 residues. After removal of 4 bases from V and 7 bases from J, the junction contained 11 bases not matched to a gene. The CDR3 DNA is TGTGCCAGCAGCTCATATAGCGGGGGGGCGGCAGGGACCCAGTACTTC. This codes for CASSSYSGGAAGTQYF.

This chain links TRBV2 with TRBJ1-6; no reliable D call. The V end was cut by 7 bases, the J end by 4 bases, with 17 bases between. Per germline, CDR1 SNHLY and CDR2 FYNNEI. CDR3 length equals 16 residues. The CDR3 here is CASTTSGFWYNSPLHF. The CDR3, as DNA: TGTGCCAGCACTACGTCGGGGTTTTGGTATAATTCACCCCTCCACTTT.

On this clonotype: A clone one base away is much larger, so this may be a read error. V is TRBV6-1 and J is TRBJ1-1; a weak D match, TRBD1 (6 bases). The CDR3 consists of 15 residues. Germline values: CDR1 MNHNS, CDR2 SASEGT. CDR3 in DNA: TGTGCCAGCCGACGGGGGGCAGGGATGAACACTGAAGTTTTCTTT. Residues: CASRRGAGMNTEVFF.

The chain recombines TRBV2 with TRBJ1-2; 11 bases agree with TRBD1. The CDR3 spans 13 residues. The ends lost 2 bases at V and 8 bases at J; junction bases unmatched: 1. Germline CDR1 and CDR2: SNHLY and FYNNEI. CDR3 residues: CASSEWTGGGYTF. The CDR3 coding sequence is TGTGCCAGCAGTGAATGGACAGGGGGCGGCTACACCTTC.

This clonotype has a count of ten or more. V and J are TRBV10-3 and TRBJ1-2, with D tentatively TRBD1 (6 bases). With 0 bases removed from V and 4 bases from J, the gap between germline ends came to 12 bases. The CDR3 length is 15 residues. Looked up from germline, CDR1 is ENHRY and CDR2 is SYGVKD. CDR3 sequence: CAISESQGYGYGYTF. The CDR3 nucleotides read TGTGCCATCAGTGAGTCGCAGGGGTATGGCTATGGCTACACCTTC.

As regards this clonotype: With a much larger clone just one base away, this may be a read error. The chain recombines TRBV5-1 with TRBJ2-7; D may be TRBD2 (7 bases). Germline V gene data show CDR1 as SGHRS and CDR2 as YFSETQ. This CDR3 is 15 amino acids long. Trimming removed 4 bases at V and 3 bases at J, with 17 bases between. The chain's CDR3 is CASSPGGPVIYEQYF. CDR3 DNA: TGCGCCAGCAGCCCCGGGGGGCCCGTAATCTACGAGCAGTACTTC.

This clonotype showed up many times. The V and J genes are TRBV2 and TRBJ2-5; D gene uncertain. V lost 7 bases and J 5 bases, leaving 14 bases between the germline ends. The CDR3 is 13 residues long. Germline lookup yields CDR1 SNHLY and CDR2 FYNNEI. The CDR3 region has the DNA TGTGCCAGCACCCCGACATCTCCCGAGACCCAGTACTTC. Amino acid sequence: CASTPTSPETQYF. The whole variable domain, filled in from reference TRBV2 and TRBJ2-5, reads EPEVTQTPSHQVTQMGQEVILRCVPISNHLYFYWYRQILGQKVEFLVSFYNNEISEKSEIFDDQFSVERPDGSNFTLKIRSTKLEDSAMYFCASTPTSPETQYFGPGTRLLVL.

This clonotype has more than one count but fewer than ten. The J gene is TRBJ1-2, the V gene TRBV12-3 or TRBV12-4; a possible D gene is TRBD1 (5 bases). This CDR3 region has 16 residues. V was trimmed by 1 base and J by 2 bases, leaving 14 bases between them. This chain's CDR3 is CASSLDGGVLNYGYTF. CDR3 coding DNA: TGTGCCAGCAGTTTAGATGGGGGAGTACTCAACTATGGCTACACCTTC.

This chain uses TRBV7-2 with TRBJ2-7, with 8 nucleotides matching TRBD2. In germline, CDR1 is SGHTA, CDR2 FQGNSA. V was clipped by 5 bases and J by 2 bases; unmatched bases: 8. This CDR3 comprises 15 residues. CDR3 amino acids: CASSRLTSGTYEQYF. The CDR3 DNA reads TGTGCCAGCAGCCGCCTTACTAGCGGCACCTACGAGCAGTACTTC.

The chain combines TRBV5-6 with TRBJ2-6, with 7 bases identical to TRBD1. J lost 0 bases, V lost 4 bases, and 4 bases had no gene match. This CDR3 is 16 amino acids long. Germline V gives CDR1 SGHDT, CDR2 YYEEEE. The CDR3 here is CASSTWDSSGANVLTF. The CDR3 DNA is TGTGCCAGCAGCACCTGGGACAGCTCTGGGGCCAACGTCCTGACTTTC.

As concerns this clonotype: At one of its ends the junction is not consistent with the germline gene, which may arise from a read error. V gene TRBV2 combines with J gene TRBJ1-6; no reliable D call. CDR1 and CDR2 (germline): SNHLY, FYNNEI. This CDR3 is built from 15 residues. This CDR3 reads CASLERSSCNSPLHF. CDR3 nucleotide sequence: TGTGCCAGCCTAGAACGGAGCTCCTGTAATTCACCCCTCCACTTT.

The chain carries TRBV10-1 and TRBJ2-7, with 8 bases lining up with TRBD2. Trimming cost V 5 bases and J 2 bases; bases outside gene matches: 11. The CDR3 loop spans 16 amino acids. Germline V gives CDR1 WNHNN, CDR2 SYGVQD (reference sequence). This CDR3 reads CASSHSGDPATYEQYF. In DNA form, the CDR3 reads TGCGCCAGCAGTCATAGCGGGGACCCAGCTACCTACGAGCAGTACTTC.

This clonotype appeared many times. The chain has TRBV7-3 and TRBJ1-1; D might be TRBD1 (5 bases). The CDR3 extends over 16 amino acids. V lost 5 bases to trimming and J lost 3 bases, with 19 bases between them. The germline CDR1 and CDR2 sequences are SGHTA and FQGTGA. CDR3 bases: TGTGCCAGCAGCCCCAACGCCCCCCGAGGGGACACTGAAGCTTTCTTT. Its protein product is CASSPNAPRGDTEAFF.

The CDR3 loop reads CASSLGGWGPTGTTGANVLTF. CDR3 DNA: TGTGCCAGCAGCTTAGGGGGTTGGGGACCGACCGGGACGACTGGGGCCAACGTCCTGACTTTC. The V call is TRBV11-1, the J call TRBJ2-6; either TRBD1 or TRBD2 may supply D (5 bases each). The CDR3 consists of 21 residues. Germline V gene sequence: CDR1 SGHAT, CDR2 FQDESV (reference sequence). Trimming took 1 base from V and 2 from J, leaving 24 bases between them.

This clonotype occurred many times. The chain couples TRBV6-6 to TRBJ2-1; no definite D call. The CDR3 runs 12 residues. Germline V lookup: CDR1 MNHNY, CDR2 SVGAGI (reference sequence). V dropped 0 bases and J dropped 6 bases, with 3 bases sitting between them. The CDR3 region is CASSYSSNEQFF. DNA for the CDR3: TGTGCCAGCAGTTACTCGAGCAATGAGCAGTTCTTC.